These T cell receptor beta chains were read from a single sample in a study of blood T cell repertoires in COVID-19. TCRdb's table, derived via immunoSEQ multiplex PCR, lists solely in-frame clones and lacks some. The sample lists roughly 320,000 clones; about 82% were seen once. What was sequenced was peripheral blood. These receptors all stem from a human donor in a cohort sampled during active COVID-19. The CDR3 runs from the conserved cysteine through the conserved F or W. The D gene is left open where the match is weak. Size is stated for part of the rows, as once, few or many counts, or as a class when the clone is expanded.

D	size	J	V	CDR3	DNA
TRBD1	.	TRBJ1-5	TRBV7-2	CASSLEGGGQPQHF	TGTGCCAGCAGCTTAGAAGGGGGCGGACAGCCCCAGCATTTT
TRBD1	.	TRBJ1-1	TRBV6-5	CASSKTGGTEAFF	TGTGCCAGCAGTAAGACAGGGGGCACTGAAGCTTTCTTT
.	.	TRBJ1-2	TRBV9	CASSVAHLYGYTF	TGTGCCAGCAGCGTAGCACACCTCTATGGCTACACCTTC
.	.	TRBJ2-3	TRBV7-2	CASSTLAISTDTQYF	TGTGCCAGCAGCACCCTAGCGATTAGCACAGATACGCAGTATTTT
TRBD1	few	TRBJ2-7	TRBV6-5	CASSTGGAYEQYF	TGTGCCAGCAGCACAGGGGGCGCCTACGAGCAGTACTTC
.	.	TRBJ2-7	TRBV4-1	CASSRPGSYEQYF	TGCGCCAGCAGCCGACCGGGCTCCTACGAGCAGTACTTC
.	.	TRBJ1-2	TRBV12-3/TRBV12-4	CASTSEELSYTF	TGTGCCAGCACCTCAGAGGAACTAAGCTACACCTTC
.	.	TRBJ2-1	TRBV4-1	CASSQGGSNEQFF	TGCGCCAGCAGCCAAGGGGGCAGCAATGAGCAGTTCTTC
TRBD2	.	TRBJ2-7	TRBV30	CAWSLVERDYEQYF	TGTGCCTGGAGCCTAGTCGAGCGGGACTACGAGCAGTACTTC
.	.	TRBJ2-3	TRBV7-3	CASSQGLLEGTDTQYF	TGTGCCAGCAGCCAGGGACTCCTGGAGGGCACAGATACGCAGTATTTT
.	.	TRBJ2-5	TRBV2	CASSDSQGAQETQYF	TGTGCCAGCAGTGACTCCCAGGGCGCCCAAGAGACCCAGTACTTC
TRBD1	.	TRBJ1-1	TRBV10-1	CASARGAEAFF	TGCGCCAGCGCCAGGGGGGCTGAAGCTTTCTTT
.	.	TRBJ2-3	TRBV2	CASSDFADTQYF	TGTGCCAGCAGTGATTTCGCAGATACGCAGTATTTT
.	.	TRBJ2-4	TRBV3-1/TRBV3-2	CASSQDFLGGNIQYF	TGTGCCAGCAGCCAAGATTTCTTAGGGGGAAACATTCAGTACTTC
.	.	TRBJ1-3	TRBV2	CASRPQVSGNTIYF	TGTGCCAGCAGACCCCAGGTATCTGGAAACACCATATATTTT
TRBD1	once	TRBJ2-1	TRBV5-1	CASSGRTGDDEQFF	TGCGCCAGCAGCGGCCGGACAGGGGACGATGAGCAGTTCTTC
TRBD1	.	TRBJ2-2	TRBV2	CASSETPRGLTGELFF	TGTGCCAGCAGTGAGACCCCCAGGGGGCTAACCGGGGAGCTGTTTTTT
.	.	TRBJ1-1	TRBV10-2	CASGSGYTEAFF	TGCGCCAGCGGTTCGGGGTACACTGAAGCTTTCTTT
.	.	TRBJ2-1	TRBV6-5	CASSYFREQFF	TGTGCCAGCAGTTACTTCCGGGAGCAGTTCTTC
TRBD1	.	TRBJ2-2	TRBV19	CASTTDRGYGTGELFF	TGTGCCAGTACCACGGACAGGGGGTACGGGACCGGGGAGCTGTTTTTT
TRBD1	.	TRBJ2-2	TRBV19	CASRAGQGTTGELFF	TGTGCCAGTAGGGCGGGACAGGGGACTACCGGGGAGCTGTTTTTT
.	once	TRBJ1-2	TRBV19	CASSILPRGSGYTF	TGTGCCAGTAGTATCCTCCCTCGGGGGAGTGGCTACACCTTC
.	.	TRBJ1-5	TRBV6-7	CASSYRGGWSDQPQHF	TGTGCCAGCAGTTACAGGGGAGGGTGGTCCGATCAGCCCCAGCATTTT
TRBD2	.	TRBJ2-7	TRBV29-1	CSVGPRLAGTYEQYF	TGCAGCGTCGGGCCCCGGCTAGCGGGGACCTACGAGCAGTACTTC
TRBD2	.	TRBJ2-7	TRBV30	CAWASGGDSYEQYF	TGTGCCTGGGCGAGCGGGGGGGATTCCTACGAGCAGTACTTC
.	.	TRBJ1-3	TRBV14	CASSQDMSGNTIYF	TGTGCCAGCAGCCAAGATATGTCAGGGAACACCATATATTTT
TRBD2	.	TRBJ2-4	TRBV5-3	CARSFPGTSGGNNKIAKNIQYF	TGTGCCAGAAGCTTTCCCGGGACTAGCGGGGGGAACAATAAAATAGCCAAAAACATTCAGTACTTC